This record covers a single T cell receptor beta chain. Its cognate antigen is unknown. This specimen comes from a study of shared clonotypes between healthy human individuals. CDR1 is SGHAT, CDR2 FQDESV, per germline (reference sequence). V dropped 5 bases and J dropped 8; count of bases not matched to a gene: 11. The CDR3 runs to 15 residues. Data came from immunoSEQ multiplex PCR; TCRdb stores just in-frame clones and leaves some out. The sample contains almost 700,000 clones, about 90% of which appear only once. It was CD45RO-negative cells, positively selected for CCR7, that made up naive CD8 cells, with terminally differentiated effector memory CD45RA+ cells excluded. Study observations and caveats: Non-shared clonotypes had lower generation probabilities than clonotypes shared by all four sorted-subset donors.

This sequence originates from a man aged 30 to 45 in good health. The gene calls are TRBV11-1 and TRBJ1-2, with 10 bases matching TRBD1. Sample: naive CD8+ T cells sorted from blood. The CDR3 spells CASSRGDRGRGGYTF. CDR3 in DNA: TGTGCCAGCAGCCGTGGAGACAGGGGGCGGGGAGGCTACACCTTC. Supplemented by reference TRBV11-1 and TRBJ1-2, the full variable domain reads EAEVAQSPRYKITEKSQAVAFWCDPISGHATLYWYRQILGQGPELLVQFQDESVVDDSQLPKDRFSAERLKGVDSTLKIQPAELGDSAMYLCASSRGDRGRGGYTFGSGTRLTVV.